This TCR beta chain stems from a study of PD-1 blockade in classical Hodgkin lymphoma. Assay: immunoSEQ multiplex PCR; the TCRdb copy retains only in-frame clones and omits some. The sample gives tens of thousands of clones, roughly nine tenths of which show up once; 0.3% is in the top ten. Overall study results and limits: A reduction in baseline TCR diversity was reportedly seen in newly diagnosed patients relative to healthy donors.

To note about this clone: Its target is unknown.

The CDR3 contains 16 residues. V was pared by 2 bases and J by 5 bases, with 9 bases of the junction left unmatched. CDR1 and CDR2 from the germline V gene are SGHRS and YFSETQ. The sample's time point: cycle 4 day 1 (C4D1), after 6 weeks of nivolumab. Every patient experienced relapse after autologous stem cell transplantation, and brentuximab vedotin exposure varied. Starting with thawed PBMCs, CD4+ T cells were purified by magnetic negative selection. The specimen was CD4+ T cells from blood, collected before the fourth cycle of nivolumab. The chain has TRBV5-1 and TRBJ2-5, with 10 bases aligning to TRBD1. The sequence derives from a human donor with classical Hodgkin lymphoma. In DNA form, the CDR3 reads TGCGCCAGCAGCTTTAGGGGACAGGGGCGGGCGGAGACCCAGTACTTC. As protein: CASSFRGQGRAETQYF.